Listed here are 26 T cell receptor beta chains from one sample, sequenced in a study of blood T cell repertoires in COVID-19. Measured with immunoSEQ multiplex PCR; TCRdb has only the in-frame clones, and not every one. The sample includes roughly 150,000 clones, around 82% of them seen just once. The sample was peripheral blood. The receptors derive from a human donor in a cohort sampled during active COVID-19.

The chain links TRBV28 to TRBJ2-7; TRBD1 aligns across 7 bases. Per germline, CDR1 MDHEN and CDR2 SYDVKM. The CDR3 consists of 14 residues. V lost 3 bases and J lost 3; bases outside the gene matches: 5. Here the CDR3 reads CASSFPPGGYEQYF. The CDR3 DNA follows: TGTGCCAGCAGTTTTCCCCCAGGGGGCTACGAGCAGTACTTC.

The chain couples TRBV5-6 to TRBJ2-1; D may be TRBD1 (7 bases). CDR1 is SGHDT and CDR2 is YYEEEE in the germline V gene. The germline V and J ends were trimmed by 4 bases and 4 bases, with 15 bases remaining between them. The length of the CDR3 is 15 residues. As DNA, the CDR3 is TGTGCCAGCAGCCAAGGGGGCGGGGTATACAATGAGCAGTTCTTC. Its protein product is CASSQGGGVYNEQFF.

The chain employs TRBV20-1 and TRBJ2-7; D unresolved. Germline CDR1 and CDR2: DFQATT and SNEGSKA (reference sequence). The CDR3 contains 12 residues. Trimming took 3 bases from V and 3 from J, leaving 9 bases between them. The CDR3: CSASSRSYEQYF. CDR3 in DNA: TGCAGTGCTAGTTCGAGAAGCTACGAGCAGTACTTC.

This chain joins TRBV4-2 and TRBJ2-7; a weak D match, TRBD1 (6 bases). The CDR3 loop spans 15 amino acids. Per the germline V gene, CDR1 is LGHNA and CDR2 is YNFKEQ. With 3 bases removed from V and 0 bases from J, the gap between germline ends came to 12 bases. The CDR3 loop is CASSHTGTSSYEQYF. CDR3 nucleotide sequence: TGTGCCAGCAGCCATACGGGGACAAGCTCCTACGAGCAGTACTTC.

The gene calls are TRBV6-5 and TRBJ2-5; 7 nucleotides match TRBD2. The CDR3 totals 13 residues. Germline values: CDR1 MNHEY, CDR2 SVGAGI. V shed 8 bases and J 5 bases; nucleotides not matched to a gene: 8. The CDR3 DNA sequence: TGTGCCAGCCGCCTGTACGGGGGGGAGACCCAGTACTTC. Amino acids: CASRLYGGETQYF.

The V call is TRBV28, the J call TRBJ1-2, with a tentative D call TRBD1 (5 bases). The length of the CDR3 is 12 residues. The V gene lost 4 bases and the J gene lost 4 bases, with 7 bases spanning the gap. Germline lookup yields CDR1 MDHEN and CDR2 SYDVKM. In DNA, the CDR3 is TGTGCCAGCAGTTCGCAGGGCTATGGCTACACCTTC. Its protein is CASSSQGYGYTF.

CDR3 nucleotides: TGTGCCAGCAATTTAGACAGGGGCGGCTACACCTTC. Its protein product is CASNLDRGGYTF. The chain couples TRBV6-6 to TRBJ1-2; 8 positions agree with TRBD1. The CDR3 is 12 residues long. CDR1 and CDR2 (germline): MNHNY, SVGAGI (reference sequence). Trimming took 7 bases from V and 8 from J; bases not matched to a gene: 6.

The V and J genes are TRBV7-6 and TRBJ1-4; tentatively, D is TRBD1 (6 bases). The CDR3 covers 14 residues. V was shortened by 8 bases and J by 2 bases, with 12 bases between the two germline ends. Germline CDR1 reads SGHVS; CDR2 reads FNYEAQ. The CDR3 region is CASRSGGTNEKLFF. The CDR3 bases are TGTGCCAGCCGGTCGGGGGGCACTAATGAAAAACTGTTTTTT.

The chain carries TRBV29-1 and TRBJ1-1; perhaps TRBD1 as D (5 bases). The CDR3 totals 14 residues. The germline gives CDR1 SQVTM, CDR2 ANQGSEA. V was clipped by 4 bases and J by 4 bases, with 16 bases between them. The CDR3 sequence: CSVGRTGGSTEAFF. The CDR3 bases are TGCAGCGTTGGACGTACCGGGGGTTCCACTGAAGCTTTCTTT.

This clone was picked up many times. V is TRBV29-1 and J is TRBJ2-7; TRBD1 might be the D (6 bases). This CDR3 contains 12 residues. Germline V CDR1 and CDR2: SQVTM, ANQGSEA. The V end lost 4 bases, the J end lost 6 bases, and 13 bases lay between the germline ends. CDR3 DNA sequence: TGCAGCGTTGCGCAGGGGTGGGGCGAGCAGTACTTC. It translates to CSVAQGWGEQYF.

This clone was seen only once. J is TRBJ2-7 and V is TRBV7-9, with TRBD2 matching over 8 bases. Trimming removed 3 bases from V and 3 bases from J; junction bases left unmatched: 16. The CDR3 consists of 18 residues. Per the germline V gene, CDR1 is SEHNR and CDR2 is FQNEAQ (reference sequence). The CDR3 spells CASSFGRAGAARYYEQYF. In DNA, the CDR3 is TGTGCCAGCAGCTTCGGTCGAGCGGGAGCGGCAAGGTACTACGAGCAGTACTTC.

The chain links TRBV2 to TRBJ1-2, with D unclear. The CDR3 consists of 14 residues. In germline, CDR1 is SNHLY, CDR2 FYNNEI. V was clipped by 1 base and J by 4 bases, with 10 bases between them. The DNA of the CDR3 is TGTGCCAGCAGTGAAGGCCAGAAATCCTATGGCTACACCTTC. Translating it yields CASSEGQKSYGYTF.

The chain couples TRBV7-3 to TRBJ2-5, with D maybe TRBD2 (5 bases). In germline, CDR1 is SGHTA, CDR2 FQGTGA. This CDR3 has 13 residues. Trimming removed 5 bases at V and 6 bases at J, with 13 bases between. In nucleotides, the CDR3 is TGTGCCAGCAGCAGGGCTAGCCTACAGACCCAGTACTTC. Protein product: CASSRASLQTQYF.

This clone was detected once. The V gene is TRBV27, the J gene TRBJ1-2; D uncertain. This CDR3 has 14 residues. V was cut by 8 bases and J by 0 bases, with 13 bases left in between. Germline CDR1 reads MNHEY; CDR2 reads SMNVEV (reference sequence). The CDR3 DNA sequence: TGTGCCAGCTCCCCCCGGGGTGCTAACTATGGCTACACCTTC. Translated: CASSPRGANYGYTF.

This chain connects TRBV7-6 to TRBJ2-7; the D is unclear. The CDR3 totals 15 residues. V lost 2 bases and J lost 2, with 13 bases in between. Per germline, CDR1 SGHVS and CDR2 FNYEAQ. CDR3 sequence reads: CASSLLAAMAYEQYF. The CDR3, as DNA: TGTGCCAGCAGCTTACTCGCGGCGATGGCCTACGAGCAGTACTTC.

The V and J genes are TRBV4-1 and TRBJ1-6; tentative D call: TRBD1 (6 bases). CDR1 and CDR2 (germline): MGHRA, YSYEKL. The CDR3 contains 16 residues. The V end lost 1 base, the J end lost 6 bases, and 13 bases lay between the germline ends. The CDR3 spells CASSQVRGAGNSPLHF. The CDR3 bases are TGCGCCAGCAGCCAAGTACGGGGGGCCGGTAATTCACCCCTCCACTTT.

V is TRBV7-6 and J is TRBJ2-3; D is perhaps TRBD2 (6 bases). Germline V lookup: CDR1 SGHVS, CDR2 FNYEAQ. V shed 2 bases and J shed 0 bases, with 12 bases lying between them. The CDR3 consists of 16 residues. The CDR3: CASSLFVGTSTDTQYF. CDR3 nucleotides: TGTGCCAGCAGCTTATTTGTAGGGACTAGCACAGATACGCAGTATTTT.

The genes are TRBV27 and TRBJ1-1; D may be TRBD1 (5 bases). V gave up 4 bases and J gave up 1 base, with 10 bases separating them. The CDR3 consists of 14 residues. Per the germline V gene, CDR1 is MNHEY and CDR2 is SMNVEV (reference sequence). The CDR3 region has the DNA TGTGCCAGCAGTTATCGGGGGAAGAACACTGAAGCTTTCTTT. Protein: CASSYRGKNTEAFF.

The rearrangement uses TRBV10-3 and TRBJ2-5; TRBD2 matches 13 bases. The V and J ends lost 0 bases and 3 bases, in that order; junction bases with no gene match: 4. The germline V gene encodes CDR1 ENHRY and CDR2 SYGVKD. The length of the CDR3 is 17 residues. The DNA for the CDR3 is TGTGCCATCAGTGAGTCGAGAGGGACTAGCGGGGAAGAGACCCAGTACTTC. It codes for CAISESRGTSGEETQYF.

The chain couples TRBV19 to TRBJ2-3; 8 bases are shared with TRBD1. After removal of 8 bases from V and 6 bases from J, the junction contained 7 bases not matched to a gene. There are 13 residues in the CDR3. Per the germline V gene, CDR1 is LNHDA and CDR2 is SQIVND (reference sequence). The CDR3 DNA follows: TGTGCCAGTTCAGACAGGGGTAGGGATACGCAGTATTTT. It codes for CASSDRGRDTQYF.

The chain links TRBV5-1 to TRBJ2-7; 8 nucleotides line up with TRBD2. With 4 bases clipped from V and 7 bases from J, the junction kept 13 bases outside the gene matches. Germline V gene sequence: CDR1 SGHRS, CDR2 YFSETQ. The CDR3 is 15 residues long. In nucleotides, the CDR3 is TGCGCCAGCAGCCCCGCCGGGGGGGCCCCTTTTGAGCAGTACTTC. Translating gives CASSPAGGAPFEQYF.

The chain uses TRBV12-3 or TRBV12-4 and TRBJ1-5, with unresolved D. Trimming took 0 bases from V and 6 from J, leaving 6 bases between them. This CDR3 is 13 amino acids long. CDR3 sequence: CASSLARVQPQHF. DNA for the CDR3: TGTGCCAGCAGTTTAGCCCGGGTTCAGCCCCAGCATTTT.

The chain links TRBV4-1 to TRBJ2-7; 9 bases match TRBD1. V lost 4 bases and J lost 3; bases outside the gene matches: 7. Germline CDR1 reads MGHRA; CDR2 reads YSYEKL. The CDR3 totals 15 residues. CDR3 region: CASSLGQGQIYEQYF. The CDR3 region has the DNA TGCGCCAGCAGCCTGGGACAGGGACAGATCTACGAGCAGTACTTC.

This clone was recorded only once. This CDR3 reads CASGTTGNQPQHF. CDR3 bases: TGTGCTAGTGGAACAACAGGGAATCAGCCCCAGCATTTT. This rearrangement joins TRBV12-5 to TRBJ1-5, with TRBD1 as a possible D gene (6 bases). Germline assignment: CDR1 LGHNT and CDR2 FRNRAP. The CDR3 totals 13 residues. V shed 6 bases and J shed 4 bases, with 10 bases lying between them.

This chain links TRBV9 with TRBJ1-3, with a possible D match to TRBD1 (6 bases). This CDR3 is 17 amino acids long. Trimming shortened V by 0 bases and J by 0 bases, and 13 bases separated the two germline ends. The germline V gene encodes CDR1 SGDLS and CDR2 YYNGEE. CDR3 nucleotide sequence: TGTGCCAGCAGCGTAGACTGGGGGGGGGCCTCTGGAAACACCATATATTTT. Protein product: CASSVDWGGASGNTIYF.

In its sample, this clone was seen once. The V call is TRBV28, the J call TRBJ2-5, with a possible D match to TRBD2 (6 bases). This CDR3 has 14 residues. Germline V gene sequence: CDR1 MDHEN, CDR2 SYDVKM. With 3 bases removed from V and 5 bases from J, the gap between germline ends came to 13 bases. The CDR3, as DNA: TGTGCCAGCAGTTTTAGCGGCCTCGGGGAGACCCAGTACTTC. It yields the protein CASSFSGLGETQYF.